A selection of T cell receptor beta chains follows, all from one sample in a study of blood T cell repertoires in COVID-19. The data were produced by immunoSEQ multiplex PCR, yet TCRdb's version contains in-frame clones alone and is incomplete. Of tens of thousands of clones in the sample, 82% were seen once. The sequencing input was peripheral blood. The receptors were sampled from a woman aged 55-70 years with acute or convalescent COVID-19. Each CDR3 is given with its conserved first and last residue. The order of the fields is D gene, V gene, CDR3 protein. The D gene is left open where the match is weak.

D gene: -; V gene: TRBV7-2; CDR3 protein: CASSLGFGGAPANSPLHF
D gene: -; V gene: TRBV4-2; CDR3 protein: CASSQGSRSTDTQYF
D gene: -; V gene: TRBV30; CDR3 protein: CAWSPLGDIRYEQYF
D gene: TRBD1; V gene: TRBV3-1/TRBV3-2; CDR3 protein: CASSQTGLYGYTF
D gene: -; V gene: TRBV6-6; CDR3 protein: CASGYQVSGNTIYF
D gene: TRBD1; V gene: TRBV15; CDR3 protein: CATSRGDRGIGGSGQPQHF
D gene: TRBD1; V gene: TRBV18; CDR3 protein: CASSPRTGEGSPLHF
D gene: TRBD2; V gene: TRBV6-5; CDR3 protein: CASSVGGAYEQYF
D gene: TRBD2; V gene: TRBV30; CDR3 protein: CAWSDLAAYEQYF
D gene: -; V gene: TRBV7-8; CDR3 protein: CASSLETGNTEAFF
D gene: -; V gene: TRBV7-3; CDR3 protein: CASSERNRNTEAFF
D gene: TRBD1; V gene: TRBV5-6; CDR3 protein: CASSATGVNTGELFF
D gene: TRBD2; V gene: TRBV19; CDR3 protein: CASIGGSGSYGEQFF
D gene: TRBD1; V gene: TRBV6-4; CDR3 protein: CASSDSTDRLTNYGYTF
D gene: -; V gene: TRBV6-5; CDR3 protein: CASSYRGLGPYEQYF
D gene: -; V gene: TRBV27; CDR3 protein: CASSLKAGVNYGYTF
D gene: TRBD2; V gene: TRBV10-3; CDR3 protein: CAISGTSGREHEQYF
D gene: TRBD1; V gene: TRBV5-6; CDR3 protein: CASSRGQIYNSPLHF
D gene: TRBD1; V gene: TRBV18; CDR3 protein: CASSPTSGTAKLGTEAFF
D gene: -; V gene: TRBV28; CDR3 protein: CASSFIGGRKSSGNTIYF
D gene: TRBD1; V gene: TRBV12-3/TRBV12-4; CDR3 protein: CASSSTGDTQYF
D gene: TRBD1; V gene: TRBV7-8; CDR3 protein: CASSVRPGQLLNQPQHF
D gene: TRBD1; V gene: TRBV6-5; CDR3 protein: CASSYGQGKTEAFF
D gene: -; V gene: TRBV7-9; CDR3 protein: CASSPDTNSPLHF
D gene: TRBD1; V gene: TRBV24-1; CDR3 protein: CATSDYGTGGYNEQFF
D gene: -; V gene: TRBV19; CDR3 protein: CASSPRQFPSTDTQYF
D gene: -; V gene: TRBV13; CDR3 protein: CASSFGQIENYGYTF
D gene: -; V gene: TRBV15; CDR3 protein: CATSRDPAGTETQYF
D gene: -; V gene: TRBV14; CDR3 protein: CASSQESTAYGYTF
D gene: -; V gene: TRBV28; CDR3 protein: CASSLGYRNQPQHF
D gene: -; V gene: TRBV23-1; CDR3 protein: CASSQGNWGLRHSYEQYF
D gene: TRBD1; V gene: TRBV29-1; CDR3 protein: CSVDRTGDGYTF
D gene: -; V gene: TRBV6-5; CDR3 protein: CASSLERVANSPLHF
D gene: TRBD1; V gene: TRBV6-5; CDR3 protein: CASSTPGGRYYGYTF
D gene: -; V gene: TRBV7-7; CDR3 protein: CASSSQGTGELFF
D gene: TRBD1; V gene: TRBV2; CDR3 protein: CASRTGGGGYTF
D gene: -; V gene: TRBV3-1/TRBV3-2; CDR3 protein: CASVGQPNSPLHF
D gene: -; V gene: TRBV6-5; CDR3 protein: CASRSHGGLSYEQYF
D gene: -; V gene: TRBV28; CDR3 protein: CARSLWEGHAYGYTF